This T cell receptor beta chain was recovered during a study of tumor-infiltrating lymphocytes in primary liver carcinoma. Whole-study context: Every patient in the cohort had a primary liver carcinoma. That carcinoma was treated by surgical resection. Stage T1-T3 N0M0 and a size of roughly 4 to 10 cm characterized the tumors. Study observations and caveats: Bulk unsorted sampling precluded comparing CD4+ and CD8+ repertoires.

A remark on this clonotype: Its specificity is not known. Mismatch with germline at one junction end may stem from a read error.

The CDR3 is 16 amino acids. Germline V gene data show CDR1 as SGHAT and CDR2 as FQNNGV. Production of TCR beta cDNA used roughly 0.55 ug total RNA together with a constant-region primer. Employing slightly modified ARM-PCR, three nested multiplex PCR rounds were run, and these gave rise to the TCR beta libraries. Primers for the first two PCR rounds were TRBV1-TRBV30 forward primers and a C-beta reverse primer (around 10 cycles per round). TCRdb re-analysed the multiplex PCR reads in MiXCR, keeping a single row per CDR3 protein. This table has 330,000 or so distinct CDR3 sequences, about 65% appearing once. Germline DNA was also extracted, with blood RNA taken from unsorted whole blood. Prior to the surgical procedure, 4 to 4.5 milliliters of peripheral blood were collected.

This chain joins TRBV11-2 and TRBJ2-7; either TRBD1 or TRBD2 may fit D (5 bases each). The origin of this receptor is a man aged 40-49 years with primary liver carcinoma and hepatitis B virus infection. The sample consisted of peripheral blood. The CDR3 DNA is TGTGCCGGCAGCTCGGCTCTAGTGGGAGTTCAGGGCGAGCAGTACTTC. This codes for CAGSSALVGVQGEQYF.